A single sample is the source of the 15 T cell receptor beta chains below, sequenced in a study of blood T cell repertoires in COVID-19. The method was immunoSEQ multiplex PCR; TCRdb's version includes in-frame clones alone and lacks a portion of them. The repertoire holds 90,000 to 100,000 clones, with 70% to 90% as singletons. Specimen: peripheral blood. The receptors stem from a man in his sixties with acute or convalescent COVID-19.

This clone was recorded once. CDR3 in amino acids: CASRTSILAFF. The CDR3 DNA sequence: TGTGCCAGCAGAACATCGATCTTAGCTTTCTTT. The V gene is TRBV6-5, the J gene TRBJ1-1; no clear D. The ends were cut back, 6 bases at V and 10 bases at J, with 12 bases in the middle. The V gene's germline CDR1 is MNHEY and CDR2 SVGAGI. The CDR3 runs to 11 residues.

The rearrangement links TRBV29-1 to TRBJ2-1, with D possibly TRBD2 on 5 matching bases. The CDR3 sequence is 13 residues long. V lost 0 bases and J lost 6, with 9 bases in between. The germline CDR1 and CDR2 sequences are SQVTM and ANQGSEA. CDR3 amino acids: CSVEDIGSNEQFF. The CDR3 DNA sequence: TGCAGCGTTGAAGATATAGGGAGCAATGAGCAGTTCTTC.

This rearrangement joins TRBV4-1 to TRBJ2-1, with D perhaps TRBD1 (6 bases). V was pared by 6 bases and J by 6 bases, with 12 bases between. Germline values: CDR1 MGHRA, CDR2 YSYEKL. The CDR3 sequence is 13 residues long. CDR3 nucleotides: TGCGCCAGCAGGCCCAGGGGTAGCAATGAGCAGTTCTTC. Protein: CASRPRGSNEQFF.

With regard to this clone: Different DNA sequences within this sample yield the same CDR3. This rearrangement joins TRBV11-3 to TRBJ1-3; D remains ambiguous. CDR1 SGHNT and CDR2 YENEEA come from the germline V gene. This CDR3 is 15 amino acids long. The V end lost 1 base, the J end lost 0 bases, and 7 bases lay between the germline ends. The CDR3 nucleotides are TGTGCCAGCAGCTTAGGCACTAGCTCTGGAAACACCATATATTTT. It is translated as CASSLGTSSGNTIYF.

The chain has TRBV30 and TRBJ1-6, with D maybe TRBD1 (6 bases). Germline CDR1 is GTSNPN and CDR2 is SVGIG (reference sequence). Trimming stripped 5 bases from V and 9 bases from J, with 20 bases between. The CDR3 loop spans 15 amino acids. The DNA of the CDR3 is TGTGCCTGGGGTGCTTCCGGGACACATGTTTCACCCCTCCACTTT. This codes for CAWGASGTHVSPLHF.

This clone occurred a few times. The genes are TRBV7-2 and TRBJ2-1; the match to TRBD2 covers 10 bases. Losses at the gene ends were 1 base for V and 8 bases for J; bases not matched to a gene: 5. Germline assignment: CDR1 SGHTA and CDR2 FQGNSA. CDR3 size: 15 residues. The CDR3 protein is CASSLGASGRYEQFF. The CDR3 region has the DNA TGTGCCAGCAGCTTAGGGGCTAGCGGGAGATATGAGCAGTTCTTC.

The CDR3 DNA reads as TGTGCCAGCAGCTTGGTCCAGGGGGCGGATGAGCAGTACTTC. Protein: CASSLVQGADEQYF. The V call is TRBV5-4, the J call TRBJ2-7; 8 bases line up with TRBD1. Trimming cost V 0 bases and J 7 bases; bases outside gene matches: 6. The CDR3 totals 14 residues. Germline loops: CDR1 SGHNT, CDR2 YYREEE (reference sequence).

The chain combines TRBV5-5 with TRBJ1-2, with a possible D match to TRBD1 (5 bases). Germline V gene sequence: CDR1 SGHKS, CDR2 YYEKEE (reference sequence). The CDR3 length is 18 residues. The germline V and J ends were trimmed by 0 bases and 0 bases, with 18 bases remaining between them. This chain's CDR3 is CASSLAGGIGLTNYGYTF. The CDR3 nucleotides read TGTGCCAGCAGCTTGGCCGGGGGAATAGGTCTAACTAACTATGGCTACACCTTC.

The J gene is TRBJ1-6, the V gene TRBV6-5; TRBD1 agrees at 8 bases. V lost 2 bases to trimming and J lost 6 bases; unmatched junction nucleotides: 6. Per the germline V gene, CDR1 is MNHEY and CDR2 is SVGAGI. This CDR3 is 16 amino acids long. This CDR3 is CASSYPRQGFNSPLHF. The CDR3 nucleotides are TGTGCCAGCAGTTACCCTCGACAGGGGTTTAATTCACCCCTCCACTTT.

CDR3 region: CASSPGSGQETQYF. CDR3 sequence (DNA): TGCGCCAGCAGCCCAGGGTCGGGCCAAGAGACCCAGTACTTC. The chain recombines TRBV5-1 with TRBJ2-5; perhaps TRBD1 as D (5 bases). V was trimmed by 4 bases and J by 1 base, leaving 11 bases between them. The germline gives CDR1 SGHRS, CDR2 YFSETQ. The CDR3 is 14 residues long. The whole variable domain, remainder taken from reference TRBV5-1 and TRBJ2-5, is KAGVTQTPRYLIKTRGQQVTLSCSPISGHRSVSWYQQTPGQGLQFLFEYFSETQRNKGNFPGRFSGRQFSNSRSEMNVSTLELGDSALYLCASSPGSGQETQYFGPGTRLLVL.

This chain uses TRBV5-1 with TRBJ1-2, with TRBD1 matching 10 bases. There are 12 residues in the CDR3. Looked up from germline, CDR1 is SGHRS and CDR2 is YFSETQ. The junction had 3 bases not matched to a gene; V was cut back by 3 bases and J by 10 bases. This CDR3 reads CASSWGTGDYTF. DNA for the CDR3: TGCGCCAGCAGCTGGGGGACAGGGGACTACACCTTC.

The V gene is TRBV11-1, the J gene TRBJ1-1; weak D call: TRBD1 (6 bases). The germline CDR1 and CDR2 sequences are SGHAT and FQDESV (reference sequence). This CDR3 contains 14 residues. V was shortened by 3 bases and J by 0 bases, with 8 bases between the two germline ends. CDR3 protein: CASSFNRVNTEAFF. CDR3 nucleotides: TGTGCCAGCAGCTTTAACAGGGTGAACACTGAAGCTTTCTTT.

The rearrangement links TRBV6-2 or TRBV6-3 to TRBJ2-7, with TRBD2 matching over 11 bases. Germline V gives CDR1 MNHEY, CDR2 SVGEGT. V lost 2 bases to trimming and J lost 2 bases; unmatched junction nucleotides: 8. The CDR3 contains 17 residues. The CDR3 coding sequence is TGTGCCAGCAGTTACACTAGCGGGAGCTCGAACCCCTACGAGCAGTACGTC. It specifies CASSYTSGSSNPYEQYV.

This rearrangement joins TRBV7-6 to TRBJ2-2, with D unresolved. Germline values: CDR1 SGHVS, CDR2 FNYEAQ. CDR3 length equals 16 residues. V lost 3 bases to trimming and J lost 1 base, with 12 bases between them. This chain's CDR3 is CASSLLPQLNTGELFF. DNA of the CDR3: TGTGCCAGCAGCTTGCTCCCACAATTGAACACCGGGGAGCTGTTTTTT. Looking up the rest from reference TRBV7-6 and TRBJ2-2 gives the full variable domain: GAGVSQSPRYKVTKRGQDVALRCDPISGHVSLYWYRQALGQGPEFLTYFNYEAQQDKSGLPNDRFSAERPEGSISTLTIQRTEQRDSAMYRCASSLLPQLNTGELFFGEGSRLTVL.

V and J are TRBV9 and TRBJ2-2, with D possibly matching TRBD1 (5 bases). This CDR3 region has 15 residues. V was trimmed by 0 bases and J by 7 bases, leaving 13 bases between them. Per the germline V gene, CDR1 is SGDLS and CDR2 is YYNGEE. The DNA for the CDR3 is TGTGCCAGCAGCGTAGGGGTAGGGGTAGTCGGGGAGCTGTTTTTT. Protein sequence: CASSVGVGVVGELFF.